Presented here are 25 T cell receptor beta chains from one specimen sequenced in a study of shared clonotypes between healthy human individuals. TCRdb's copy holds only in-frame clones and misses some; the assay was immunoSEQ multiplex PCR. The top ten clones hold approximately 0.4% of a sample with approximately 1.5 million clones, 98% of them seen once. Material: naive CD4+ T cells sorted from blood. Subset: CD45RA+ positively selected. The receptors were sampled from a man aged 25 to 45 in good health.

This sequence joins TRBV5-4 and TRBJ2-1; D is ambiguous. Germline CDR1 reads SGHNT; CDR2 reads YYREEE (reference sequence). This CDR3 contains 14 residues. Trimming removed 2 bases from V and 6 bases from J, with 12 bases in between. CDR3 loop: CASSFSLVGNEQFF. The CDR3 DNA sequence: TGTGCCAGCAGCTTTAGCCTAGTGGGCAATGAGCAGTTCTTC.

The chain uses TRBV5-1 and TRBJ2-7; 10 nucleotides align to TRBD2. J gave up 4 bases and V 4 bases, and 5 bases lay outside the gene matches. The CDR3 totals 14 residues. Looked up from germline, CDR1 is SGHRS and CDR2 is YFSETQ. CDR3 sequence reads: CASSPTSGKYEQYF. Here the CDR3 DNA reads TGCGCCAGCAGCCCTACTAGCGGGAAATACGAGCAGTACTTC.

With respect to this clone: Other DNA sequences in the sample encode the same CDR3. The J gene is TRBJ1-1, the V gene TRBV18, with TRBD1 as a possible D gene (5 bases). Trimming cost V 2 bases and J 0 bases, with 10 bases left between them. The CDR3 loop spans 15 amino acids. Germline lookup yields CDR1 KGHSH and CDR2 LQKENI. The CDR3 sequence: CASSPGDRLNTEAFF. The CDR3 nucleotides are TGTGCCAGCTCACCAGGGGACCGACTGAACACTGAAGCTTTCTTT. Filled out from reference TRBV18 and TRBJ1-1, the complete variable domain reads NAGVMQNPRHLVRRRGQEARLRCSPMKGHSHVYWYRQLPEEGLKFMVYLQKENIIDESGMPKERFSAEFPKEGPSILRIQQVVRGDSAAYFCASSPGDRLNTEAFFGQGTRLTVV.

The chain is built from TRBV7-2 and TRBJ1-1; possibly TRBD1 for D (5 bases). V was clipped by 5 bases and J by 3 bases, with 10 bases between them. The CDR3 covers 13 residues. Germline CDR1 and CDR2: SGHTA and FQGNSA. CDR3: CASSLTGDTEAFF. The CDR3 DNA reads TGTGCCAGCAGCCTAACAGGAGACACTGAAGCTTTCTTT.

CDR3 loop: CASRLLAGGLGDTQYF. CDR3 coding DNA: TGTGCCAGCAGATTACTAGCGGGAGGGCTGGGAGATACGCAGTATTTT. The chain has TRBV2 and TRBJ2-3; 13 nucleotides match TRBD2. V shed 6 bases, J shed 5 bases, and the junction held 8 bases outside the gene matches. This CDR3 has 16 amino acids. Germline assignment: CDR1 SNHLY and CDR2 FYNNEI.

The chain carries TRBV11-2 and TRBJ2-7; 9 positions agree with TRBD1. The CDR3 length is 15 residues. CDR1 SGHAT and CDR2 FQNNGV come from the germline V gene. Trimming took 3 bases from V and 6 from J; bases not matched to a gene: 9. The CDR3 loop is CASSFFGTGTGEQYF. The CDR3 DNA sequence: TGTGCCAGCAGCTTTTTCGGGACAGGGACAGGCGAGCAGTACTTC.

This chain connects TRBV6-6 to TRBJ2-7; D is perhaps TRBD1 (7 bases). V shed 8 bases and J shed 3 bases, with 11 bases lying between them. The CDR3 is 12 residues long. The V gene's germline CDR1 is MNHNY and CDR2 SVGAGI (reference sequence). CDR3 sequence: CASGQGGYEQYF. The CDR3, as DNA: TGTGCCAGCGGGCAGGGGGGCTACGAGCAGTACTTC.

This chain links TRBV28 with TRBJ2-7; TRBD1 aligns across 9 bases. V lost 5 bases and J lost 6; bases outside the gene matches: 8. The germline V gene has CDR1 MDHEN and CDR2 SYDVKM. The CDR3 totals 14 residues. In DNA, the CDR3 is TGTGCCAGCAGTCCCTCCGGACAGGGGCGCGAGCAGTACTTC. Protein: CASSPSGQGREQYF.

The CDR3 region has the DNA TGTGCCAGCAGCCACACCTGGACAGCCAACCAAGAGACCCAGTACTTC. This codes for CASSHTWTANQETQYF. V usage is TRBV7-9 and J usage is TRBJ2-5, with D perhaps TRBD1 (6 bases). Germline-derived CDR1 and CDR2 are SEHNR and FQNEAQ (reference sequence). The V end was cut by 5 bases, the J end by 0 bases, with 16 bases between. This CDR3 is 16 amino acids long.

In its sample, this clone was seen once. The chain uses TRBV9 and TRBJ2-7; possibly TRBD2 for D (5 bases). Trimming took 4 bases from V and 0 from J, leaving 14 bases between them. Germline loops: CDR1 SGDLS, CDR2 YYNGEE. This CDR3 spans 15 amino acids. CDR3 coding DNA: TGTGCCAGCAGCCCCCAGCGGATAAGCTCCTACGAGCAGTACTTC. Its protein product is CASSPQRISSYEQYF.

The chain links TRBV5-1 to TRBJ2-3; D is ambiguous. Germline V gene lookup returns CDR1 SGHRS and CDR2 YFSETQ. V lost 4 bases to trimming and J lost 4 bases, with 16 bases between them. The CDR3 is 15 residues long. The CDR3 sequence: CASSPPLVYSDTQYF. The CDR3 DNA reads as TGCGCCAGCAGCCCGCCTTTGGTTTACTCAGATACGCAGTATTTT.

V gene TRBV4-3 combines with J gene TRBJ1-1; tentative D call: TRBD1 (5 bases). The CDR3 runs to 14 residues. Deletions cut 1 base from V and 7 bases from J, with 13 bases between. Germline assignment: CDR1 LGHNA and CDR2 YSLEER. The CDR3 sequence: CASSQGAGTREAFF. CDR3 coding DNA: TGCGCCAGCAGCCAAGGGGCGGGGACCCGTGAAGCTTTCTTT.

V gene TRBV18 combines with J gene TRBJ1-1, with 10 bases fitting TRBD1. V lost 9 bases to trimming and J lost 4 bases; unmatched junction nucleotides: 14. The CDR3 covers 16 residues. Germline V CDR1 and CDR2: KGHSH, LQKENI. The CDR3 spells CASIQRQGAYGTEAFF. The CDR3 nucleotides are TGTGCCAGTATACAGAGACAGGGGGCTTACGGCACTGAAGCTTTCTTT.

The chain uses TRBV14 and TRBJ1-3, with unresolved D. The CDR3 totals 17 residues. Germline values: CDR1 SGHDN, CDR2 FVKESK. Trimming took 1 base from V and 0 from J, leaving 13 bases between them. CDR3 residues: CASSQVIGSRSGNTIYF. The CDR3 DNA follows: TGTGCCAGCAGCCAAGTCATAGGCAGTCGCTCTGGAAACACCATATATTTT. The complete variable domain, with remaining parts taken from reference TRBV14 and TRBJ1-3, reads EAGVTQFPSHSVIEKGQTVTLRCDPISGHDNLYWYRRVMGKEIKFLLHFVKESKQDESGMPNNRFLAERTGGTYSTLKVQPAELEDSGVYFCASSQVIGSRSGNTIYFGEGSWLTVV.

The J gene is TRBJ2-4, the V gene TRBV18; 9 nucleotides line up with TRBD1. Trimming removed 4 bases from V and 5 bases from J; junction bases left unmatched: 6. CDR3 size: 15 residues. Germline loops: CDR1 KGHSH, CDR2 LQKENI. The CDR3 bases are TGTGCCAGCTCACGTGGGACAGGGCCTGAAAACATTCAGTACTTC. Amino acid sequence: CASSRGTGPENIQYF.

The DNA of the CDR3 is TGTGCCAGCTCACCACCTCCAGCGGGAGACTCATACAATGAGCAGTTCTTC. Protein: CASSPPPAGDSYNEQFF. The chain employs TRBV18 and TRBJ2-1; 8 nucleotides align to TRBD2. The germline V gene encodes CDR1 KGHSH and CDR2 LQKENI. Germline trimming cut 0 bases from V and 4 bases from J; bases unmatched to any gene: 8. The CDR3 sequence is 17 residues long.

The chain employs TRBV9 and TRBJ1-2; perhaps TRBD1 as D (5 bases). Germline V CDR1 and CDR2: SGDLS, YYNGEE. CDR3 length: 12 residues. With 3 bases removed from V and 8 bases from J, the gap between germline ends came to 11 bases. CDR3 bases: TGTGCCAGCAGCGCCACTAGACAGGGCTACACCTTC. Translating gives CASSATRQGYTF.

V usage is TRBV5-4 and J usage is TRBJ1-1, with 7 bases fitting TRBD1. The CDR3 consists of 14 residues. CDR1 and CDR2 (germline): SGHNT, YYREEE (reference sequence). Trimming removed 2 bases from V and 2 bases from J; junction bases left unmatched: 3. CDR3 residues: CASSFTGVNTEAFF. In nucleotides, the CDR3 is TGTGCCAGCAGCTTTACAGGGGTAAACACTGAAGCTTTCTTT.

The rearrangement uses TRBV2 and TRBJ2-1; D is possibly TRBD1 (6 bases). Deletions cut 5 bases from V and 5 bases from J, with 16 bases between. Germline CDR1 SNHLY, CDR2 FYNNEI. This CDR3 region has 15 residues. CDR3 protein: CASSSIRQANNEQFF. CDR3 nucleotide sequence: TGTGCCAGCAGTTCAATTAGACAGGCGAACAATGAGCAGTTCTTC.

The chain recombines TRBV5-1 with TRBJ2-1, with 7 bases lining up with TRBD1. V shed 7 bases, J shed 0 bases, and the junction held 7 bases outside the gene matches. The CDR3 spans 15 residues. The germline gives CDR1 SGHRS, CDR2 YFSETQ. CDR3 sequence reads: CASGGQRSSYNEQFF. As DNA, the CDR3 is TGCGCCAGCGGGGGACAGAGGAGCTCCTACAATGAGCAGTTCTTC.

Notes on this clone: Other DNA sequences in this sample translate to the same CDR3. The CDR3 region is CASSDTGGDEQFF. The CDR3 DNA follows: TGTGCCAGCAGTGACACCGGTGGGGATGAGCAGTTCTTC. V gene TRBV6-4 combines with J gene TRBJ2-1; D is unclear. This CDR3 is built from 13 residues. With 2 bases removed from V and 8 bases from J, the gap between germline ends came to 10 bases. The germline CDR1 and CDR2 sequences are MRHNA and SNTAGT.

The rearrangement links TRBV4-3 to TRBJ1-4; D possibly corresponds to TRBD1 (5 bases). CDR3 length equals 14 residues. V was shortened by 0 bases and J by 6 bases, with 8 bases between the two germline ends. Germline CDR1 and CDR2: LGHNA and YSLEER. The DNA for the CDR3 is TGCGCCAGCAGCCAAGAGGGCAGGGATGAAAAACTGTTTTTT. It translates to CASSQEGRDEKLFF.

The rearrangement uses TRBV5-1 and TRBJ2-6; the match to TRBD1 covers 8 bases. The CDR3 sequence is 17 residues long. Germline values: CDR1 SGHRS, CDR2 YFSETQ. With 1 base clipped from V and 4 bases from J, the junction kept 7 bases outside the gene matches. The CDR3 reads CASSLLSGGSGANVLTF. DNA of the CDR3: TGCGCCAGCAGCTTGTTGTCAGGGGGCTCCGGGGCCAACGTCCTGACTTTC.

The rearrangement joins TRBV10-3 to TRBJ2-1, with TRBD2 as a possible D gene (5 bases). Trimming shortened V by 6 bases and J by 0 bases, and 12 bases separated the two germline ends. Germline V CDR1 and CDR2: ENHRY, SYGVKD. The CDR3 is made up of 15 amino acids. In nucleotides, the CDR3 is TGTGCCATCAGAGGACTGCTGAGCTCCTACAATGAGCAGTTCTTC. Amino acid sequence: CAIRGLLSSYNEQFF.

The rearrangement uses TRBV7-6 and TRBJ1-5; D perhaps matches TRBD1 (5 bases). The germline V gene encodes CDR1 SGHVS and CDR2 FNYEAQ. The germline V and J ends were trimmed by 6 bases and 5 bases, with 17 bases remaining between them. This CDR3 has 15 residues. CDR3 coding DNA: TGTGCCAGCAGTTTCGGGACTCAAGGCCATCAGCCCCAGCATTTT. This codes for CASSFGTQGHQPQHF.